Listed below are T cell receptor beta chains from one sample, sequenced in a study of blood T cell repertoires in COVID-19. Profiled with immunoSEQ multiplex PCR; TCRdb holds only in-frame clones, not every one. The sample gives 310,000 or so clones, around 89% of which show up once; approximately 4% is in the top ten. The sample was peripheral blood. Receptor source: a woman between 50 and 59 years old with active or convalescent COVID-19. Both conserved end residues are part of each CDR3. A D gene is named only where the DNA matches it firmly. Size values are once, few and many counts, or a class for expanded clones, and some rows have none.

clone_size: NA
v_call: TRBV10-3
j_call: TRBJ1-2
d_call: NA
cdr3_nt: TGTGCCATCAGTGACCTCTATGGCTACACCTTC
cdr3_aa: CAISDLYGYTF

clone_size: NA
v_call: TRBV7-9
j_call: TRBJ1-2
d_call: TRBD1
cdr3_nt: TGTGCCAGCAGCTTAGCAAGGGACAGCCGATACTATGGCTACACCTTC
cdr3_aa: CASSLARDSRYYGYTF

clone_size: NA
v_call: TRBV6-1
j_call: TRBJ1-5
d_call: NA
cdr3_nt: TGTGCCAGCAGTGATCCATCAGGGGCATTCGGCCCCCAGCATTTT
cdr3_aa: CASSDPSGAFGPQHF

clone_size: NA
v_call: TRBV4-2
j_call: TRBJ2-1
d_call: TRBD1
cdr3_nt: TGTGCCAGCAGCCAAGATCTGACAGGGGGTTCCTACAATGAGCAGTTCTTC
cdr3_aa: CASSQDLTGGSYNEQFF

clone_size: NA
v_call: TRBV7-2
j_call: TRBJ2-7
d_call: TRBD2
cdr3_nt: TGTGCCAGCGGCTTTGACGGGACTAGCAGTATCGAGCAGTACTTC
cdr3_aa: CASGFDGTSSIEQYF

clone_size: few
v_call: TRBV5-1
j_call: TRBJ2-5
d_call: NA
cdr3_nt: TGCGCCAGCAGCTCTCAAGAGACCCAGTACTTC
cdr3_aa: CASSSQETQYF

clone_size: NA
v_call: TRBV5-5
j_call: TRBJ2-1
d_call: NA
cdr3_nt: TGTGCCAGCAGCTTGACGGGAACCTCCTACAATGAGCAGTTCTTC
cdr3_aa: CASSLTGTSYNEQFF

clone_size: once
v_call: TRBV11-2
j_call: TRBJ1-5
d_call: NA
cdr3_nt: TGTGCCAGCAGCTTAGGGGGCTTCAGGGGCAATCAGCCCCAGCATTTT
cdr3_aa: CASSLGGFRGNQPQHF

clone_size: NA
v_call: TRBV7-2
j_call: TRBJ1-2
d_call: NA
cdr3_nt: TGTGCCAGCAGCCTACCGGGACTAAACTATGGCTACACCTTC
cdr3_aa: CASSLPGLNYGYTF

clone_size: NA
v_call: TRBV30
j_call: TRBJ1-2
d_call: TRBD1
cdr3_nt: TGTGCCTGGAGTGAGGACAGGGGAGGCTATGGCTACACCTTC
cdr3_aa: CAWSEDRGGYGYTF

clone_size: NA
v_call: TRBV11-3
j_call: TRBJ2-1
d_call: NA
cdr3_nt: TGTGCCAGCAGCCCCGGGGAGCTGGAGGATGAGCAGTTCTTC
cdr3_aa: CASSPGELEDEQFF

clone_size: NA
v_call: TRBV6-2/TRBV6-3
j_call: TRBJ1-2
d_call: NA
cdr3_nt: TGTGCCAGCAGTCCGACAGCAGTCTATGGCTACACCTTC
cdr3_aa: CASSPTAVYGYTF

clone_size: NA
v_call: TRBV4-2
j_call: TRBJ2-1
d_call: TRBD2
cdr3_nt: TGTGCCAGCAGCCAAGGGGGACTAGCGGGGGGTTCTTCCTACAATGAGCAGTTCTTC
cdr3_aa: CASSQGGLAGGSSYNEQFF

clone_size: NA
v_call: TRBV10-3
j_call: TRBJ1-1
d_call: TRBD1
cdr3_nt: TGTGCCATCTCCCAACGACCGGGACAGAGAGCGAACACTGAAGCTTTCTTT
cdr3_aa: CAISQRPGQRANTEAFF

clone_size: NA
v_call: TRBV29-1
j_call: TRBJ2-7
d_call: NA
cdr3_nt: TGCAGCGTTGGCACAGGGAAAGGGGACGAGCAGTACTTC
cdr3_aa: CSVGTGKGDEQYF

clone_size: NA
v_call: TRBV27
j_call: TRBJ2-7
d_call: TRBD1
cdr3_nt: TGTGCCAGCAGTTTGCGTAAGAGGACAGGGATCGGCGAGCAGTACTTC
cdr3_aa: CASSLRKRTGIGEQYF

clone_size: NA
v_call: TRBV6-5
j_call: TRBJ2-7
d_call: NA
cdr3_nt: TGTGCCAGCAGTTACTCCGTCGGTCCGAGCTCCTACGAGCAGTACTTC
cdr3_aa: CASSYSVGPSSYEQYF